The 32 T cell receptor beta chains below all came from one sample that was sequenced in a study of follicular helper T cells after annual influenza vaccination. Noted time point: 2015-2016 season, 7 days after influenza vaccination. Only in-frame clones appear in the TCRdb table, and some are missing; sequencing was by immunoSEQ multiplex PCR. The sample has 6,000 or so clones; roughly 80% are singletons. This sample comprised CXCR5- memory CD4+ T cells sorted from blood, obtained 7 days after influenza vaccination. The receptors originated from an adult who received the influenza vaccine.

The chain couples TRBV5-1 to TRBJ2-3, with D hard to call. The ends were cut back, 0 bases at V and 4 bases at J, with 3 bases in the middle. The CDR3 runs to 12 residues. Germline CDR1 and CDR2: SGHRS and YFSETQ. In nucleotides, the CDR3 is TGCGCCAGCAGCTTGGGGGCAGATACGCAGTATTTT. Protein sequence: CASSLGADTQYF.

CDR3 DNA sequence: TGTGCCAGCAGCAACAAGACTAGCGGCCTAGCCAAAAACATTCAGTACTTC. Residues: CASSNKTSGLAKNIQYF. This sequence joins TRBV13 and TRBJ2-4; 9 bases are shared with TRBD2. Trimming cost V 5 bases and J 0 bases; bases outside gene matches: 8. There are 17 residues in the CDR3. The V gene's germline CDR1 is PRHDT and CDR2 FYEKMQ (reference sequence).

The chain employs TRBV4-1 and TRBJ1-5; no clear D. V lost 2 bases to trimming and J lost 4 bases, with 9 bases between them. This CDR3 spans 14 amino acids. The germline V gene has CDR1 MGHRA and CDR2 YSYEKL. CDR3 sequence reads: CASSQLTANQPQHF. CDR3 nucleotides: TGCGCCAGCAGCCAACTAACAGCAAATCAGCCCCAGCATTTT.

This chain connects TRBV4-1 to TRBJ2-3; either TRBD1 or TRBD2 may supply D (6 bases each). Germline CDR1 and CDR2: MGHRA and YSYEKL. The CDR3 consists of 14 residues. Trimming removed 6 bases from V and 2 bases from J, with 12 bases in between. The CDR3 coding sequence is TGCGCCAGCAGTCGGGGGCCCAACACAGATACGCAGTATTTT. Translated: CASSRGPNTDTQYF.

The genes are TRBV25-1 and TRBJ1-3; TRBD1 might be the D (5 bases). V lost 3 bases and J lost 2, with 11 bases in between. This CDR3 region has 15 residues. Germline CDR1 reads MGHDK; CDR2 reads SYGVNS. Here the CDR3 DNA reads TGTGCCAGCAGTGAGGGGGGGAGAACTGGAAACACCATATATTTT. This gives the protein CASSEGGRTGNTIYF.

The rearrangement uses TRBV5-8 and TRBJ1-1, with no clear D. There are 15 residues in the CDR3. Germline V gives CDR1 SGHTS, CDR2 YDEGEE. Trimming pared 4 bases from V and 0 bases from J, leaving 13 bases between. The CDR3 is CASSHRSGVNTEAFF. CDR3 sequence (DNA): TGTGCCAGCAGCCATCGATCGGGCGTGAACACTGAAGCTTTCTTT.

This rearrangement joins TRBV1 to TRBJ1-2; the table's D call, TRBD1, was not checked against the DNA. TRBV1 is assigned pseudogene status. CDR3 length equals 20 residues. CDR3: CTSSQETGMGQGAFLYGYTF. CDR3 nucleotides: TGCACCAGCAGCCAAGAAACCGGGATGGGACAGGGGGCATTCCTCTATGGCTACACCTTC.

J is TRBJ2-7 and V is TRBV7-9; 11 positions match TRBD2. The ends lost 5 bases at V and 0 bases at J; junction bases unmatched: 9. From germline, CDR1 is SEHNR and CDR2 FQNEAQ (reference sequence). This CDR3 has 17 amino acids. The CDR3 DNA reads TGTGCCAGCAGCCTTGGACGGCTAGCGGGGGGCTCCTACGAGCAGTACTTC. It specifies CASSLGRLAGGSYEQYF.

The CDR3 coding sequence is TGCGCCAGCAGCCAAGATTGGTCTACCAATGAGCAGTTCTTC. It translates to CASSQDWSTNEQFF. The chain carries TRBV4-3 and TRBJ2-1, with D unclear. Per germline, CDR1 LGHNA and CDR2 YSLEER. Trimming cost V 0 bases and J 6 bases, with 9 bases left between them. The CDR3 has 14 amino acids.

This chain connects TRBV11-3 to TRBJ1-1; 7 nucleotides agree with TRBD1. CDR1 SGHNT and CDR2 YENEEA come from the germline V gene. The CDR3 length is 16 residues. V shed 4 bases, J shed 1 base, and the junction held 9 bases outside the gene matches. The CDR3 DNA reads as TGTGCCAGCAGCTCATGGGACAGCCCCAAGAACACTGAAGCTTTCTTT. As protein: CASSSWDSPKNTEAFF.

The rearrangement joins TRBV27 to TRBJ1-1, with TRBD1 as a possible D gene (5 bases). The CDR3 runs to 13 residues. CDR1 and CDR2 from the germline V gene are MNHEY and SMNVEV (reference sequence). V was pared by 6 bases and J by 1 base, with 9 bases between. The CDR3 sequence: CASRRRENTEAFF. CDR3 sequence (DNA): TGTGCCAGCAGACGCAGGGAGAACACTGAAGCTTTCTTT.

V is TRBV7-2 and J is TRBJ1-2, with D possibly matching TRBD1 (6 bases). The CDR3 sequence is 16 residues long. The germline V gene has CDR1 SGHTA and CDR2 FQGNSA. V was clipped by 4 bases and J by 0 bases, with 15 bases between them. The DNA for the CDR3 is TGTGCCAGCAGCTCCCGGACAGAGCCTACTAACTATGGCTACACCTTC. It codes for CASSSRTEPTNYGYTF. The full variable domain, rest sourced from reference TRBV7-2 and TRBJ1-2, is GAGVSQSPSNKVTEKGKDVELRCDPISGHTALYWYRQSLGQGLEFLIYFQGNSAPDKSGLPSDRFSAERTGGSVSTLTIQRTQQEDSAVYLCASSSRTEPTNYGYTFGSGTRLTVV.

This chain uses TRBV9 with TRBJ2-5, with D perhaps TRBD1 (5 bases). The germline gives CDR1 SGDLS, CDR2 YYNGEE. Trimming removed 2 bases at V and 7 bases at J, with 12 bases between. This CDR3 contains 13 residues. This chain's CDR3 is CASSVGPGGTQYF. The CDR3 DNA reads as TGTGCCAGCAGCGTGGGGCCCGGTGGGACCCAGTACTTC.

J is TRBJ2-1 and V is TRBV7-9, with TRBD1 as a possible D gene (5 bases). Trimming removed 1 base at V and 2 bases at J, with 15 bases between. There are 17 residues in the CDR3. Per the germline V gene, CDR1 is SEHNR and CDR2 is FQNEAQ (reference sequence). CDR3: CASSLDSWGKTYNEQFF. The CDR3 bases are TGTGCCAGCAGCTTAGATTCGTGGGGCAAAACCTACAATGAGCAGTTCTTC.

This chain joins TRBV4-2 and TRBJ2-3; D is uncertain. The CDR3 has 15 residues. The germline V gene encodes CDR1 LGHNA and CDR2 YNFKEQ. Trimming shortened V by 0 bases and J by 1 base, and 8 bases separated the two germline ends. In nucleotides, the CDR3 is TGTGCCAGCAGCCAAGAAACCCCCCGCACAGATACGCAGTATTTT. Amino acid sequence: CASSQETPRTDTQYF.

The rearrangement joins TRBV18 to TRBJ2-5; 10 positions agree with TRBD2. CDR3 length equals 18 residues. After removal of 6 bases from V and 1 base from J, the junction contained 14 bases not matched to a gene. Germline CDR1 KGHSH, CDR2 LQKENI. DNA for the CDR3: TGTGCCAGCTCCGGCCTTTACCTTCTAGCGGGGGCCCAAGAGACCCAGTACTTC. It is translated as CASSGLYLLAGAQETQYF.

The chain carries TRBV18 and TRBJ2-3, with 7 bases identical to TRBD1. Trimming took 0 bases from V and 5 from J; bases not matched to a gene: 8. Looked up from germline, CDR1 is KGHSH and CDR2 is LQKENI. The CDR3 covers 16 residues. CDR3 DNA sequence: TGTGCCAGCTCACCACCAACTAGGGGGCAGGGAGATACGCAGTATTTT. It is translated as CASSPPTRGQGDTQYF.

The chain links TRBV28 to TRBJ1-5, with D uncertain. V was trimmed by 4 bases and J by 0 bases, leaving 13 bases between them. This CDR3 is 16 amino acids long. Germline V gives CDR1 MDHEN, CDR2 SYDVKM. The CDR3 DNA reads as TGTGCCAGCAGTTCAGGCGGGGTGATTAGCAATCAGCCCCAGCATTTT. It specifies CASSSGGVISNQPQHF.

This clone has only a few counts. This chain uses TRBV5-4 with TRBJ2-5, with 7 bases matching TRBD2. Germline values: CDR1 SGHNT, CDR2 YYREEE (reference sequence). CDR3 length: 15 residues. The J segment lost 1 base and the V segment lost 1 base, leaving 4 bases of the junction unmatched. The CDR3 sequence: CASSLNGGFQETQYF. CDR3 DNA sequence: TGTGCCAGCAGCTTGAACGGGGGGTTCCAAGAGACCCAGTACTTC.

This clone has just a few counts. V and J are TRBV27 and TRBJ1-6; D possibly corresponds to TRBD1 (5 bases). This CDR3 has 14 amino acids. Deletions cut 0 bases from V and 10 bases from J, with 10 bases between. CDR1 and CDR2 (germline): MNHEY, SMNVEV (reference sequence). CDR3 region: CASSLSFGTSPLHF. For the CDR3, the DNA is TGTGCCAGCAGTTTATCGTTTGGGACCTCACCCCTCCACTTT.

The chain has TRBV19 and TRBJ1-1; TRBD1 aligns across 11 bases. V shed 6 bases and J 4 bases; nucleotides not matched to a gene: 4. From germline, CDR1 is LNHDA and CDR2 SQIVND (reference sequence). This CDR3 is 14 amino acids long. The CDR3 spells CASRDRGRGTEAFF. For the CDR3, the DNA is TGTGCCAGTAGGGACAGGGGGCGTGGCACTGAAGCTTTCTTT.

The CDR3 DNA follows: TGCAGCCCACAGGGAGAAGAGACCCAGTACTTC. It specifies CSPQGEETQYF. V gene TRBV20-1 combines with J gene TRBJ2-5; possibly TRBD1 for D (6 bases). The CDR3 runs 11 residues. Germline V gene data show CDR1 as DFQATT and CDR2 as SNEGSKA (reference sequence).

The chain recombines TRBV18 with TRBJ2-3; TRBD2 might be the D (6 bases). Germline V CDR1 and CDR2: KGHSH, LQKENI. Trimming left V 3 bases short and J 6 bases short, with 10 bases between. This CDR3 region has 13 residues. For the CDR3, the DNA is TGTGCCAGCTCACCGTCGGGGGAGGATACGCAGTATTTT. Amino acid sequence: CASSPSGEDTQYF. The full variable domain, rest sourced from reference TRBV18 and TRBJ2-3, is NAGVMQNPRHLVRRRGQEARLRCSPMKGHSHVYWYRQLPEEGLKFMVYLQKENIIDESGMPKERFSAEFPKEGPSILRIQQVVRGDSAAYFCASSPSGEDTQYFGPGTRLTVL.

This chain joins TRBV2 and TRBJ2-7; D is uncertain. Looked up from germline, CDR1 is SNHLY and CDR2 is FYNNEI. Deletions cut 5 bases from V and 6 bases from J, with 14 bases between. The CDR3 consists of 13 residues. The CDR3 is CASSRGETREQYF. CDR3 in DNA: TGTGCCAGCAGTCGTGGGGAAACACGCGAGCAGTACTTC.

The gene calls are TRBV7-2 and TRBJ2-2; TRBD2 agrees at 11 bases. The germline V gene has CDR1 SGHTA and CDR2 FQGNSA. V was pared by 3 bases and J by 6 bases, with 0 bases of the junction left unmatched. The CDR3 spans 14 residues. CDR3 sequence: CASSFSGGAGELFF. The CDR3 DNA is TGTGCCAGCAGCTTTAGCGGGGGGGCCGGGGAGCTGTTTTTT.

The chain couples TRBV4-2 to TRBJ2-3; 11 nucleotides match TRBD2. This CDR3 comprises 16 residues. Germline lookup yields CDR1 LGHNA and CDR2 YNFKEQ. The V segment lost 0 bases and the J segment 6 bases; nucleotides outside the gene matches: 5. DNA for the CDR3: TGTGCCAGCAGCCAAGATCAGGCTAGCGGGGGGGATACGCAGTATTTT. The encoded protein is CASSQDQASGGDTQYF.

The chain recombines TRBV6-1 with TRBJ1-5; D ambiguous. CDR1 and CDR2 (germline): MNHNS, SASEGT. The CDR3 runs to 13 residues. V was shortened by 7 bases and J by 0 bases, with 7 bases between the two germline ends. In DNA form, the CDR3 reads TGTGCCAGCAATGGTGATAGCAATCAGCCCCAGCATTTT. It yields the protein CASNGDSNQPQHF.

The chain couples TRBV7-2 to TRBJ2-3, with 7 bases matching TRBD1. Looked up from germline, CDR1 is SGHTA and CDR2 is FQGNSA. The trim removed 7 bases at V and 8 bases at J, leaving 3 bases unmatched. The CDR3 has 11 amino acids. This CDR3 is CASKGGGTQYF. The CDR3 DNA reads TGTGCCAGCAAAGGGGGCGGTACGCAGTATTTT.

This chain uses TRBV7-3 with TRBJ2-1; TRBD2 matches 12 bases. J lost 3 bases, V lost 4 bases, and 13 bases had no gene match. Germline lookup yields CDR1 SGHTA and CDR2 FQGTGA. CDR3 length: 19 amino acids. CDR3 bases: TGTGCCAGCAGCTCCCCACTAGCGGGGGGATTCTCGAGCTACAATGAGCAGTTCTTC. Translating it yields CASSSPLAGGFSSYNEQFF. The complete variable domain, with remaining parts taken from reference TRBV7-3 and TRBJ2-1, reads GAGVSQTPSNKVTEKGKYVELRCDPISGHTALYWYRQSLGQGPEFLIYFQGTGAADDSGLPNDRFFAVRPEGSVSTLKIQRTERGDSAVYLCASSSPLAGGFSSYNEQFFGPGTRLTVL.

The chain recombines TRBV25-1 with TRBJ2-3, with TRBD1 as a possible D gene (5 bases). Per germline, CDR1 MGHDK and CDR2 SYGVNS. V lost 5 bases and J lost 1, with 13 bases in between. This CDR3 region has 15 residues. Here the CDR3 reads CASSPPPGRTDTQYF. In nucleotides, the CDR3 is TGTGCCAGCAGTCCACCGCCAGGGCGCACAGATACGCAGTATTTT. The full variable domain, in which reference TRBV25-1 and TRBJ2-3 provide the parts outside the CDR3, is EADIYQTPRYLVIGTGKKITLECSQTMGHDKMYWYQQDPGMELHLIHYSYGVNSTEKGDLSSESTVSRIRTEHFPLTLESARPSHTSQYLCASSPPPGRTDTQYFGPGTRLTVL.

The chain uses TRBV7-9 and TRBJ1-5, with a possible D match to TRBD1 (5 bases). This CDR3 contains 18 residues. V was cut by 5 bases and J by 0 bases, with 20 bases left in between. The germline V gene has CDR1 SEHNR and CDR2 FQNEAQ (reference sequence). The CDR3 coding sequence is TGTGCCAGCAGCGCCGTGGGGCCAGGCCCTTATAGCAATCAGCCCCAGCATTTT. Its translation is CASSAVGPGPYSNQPQHF.

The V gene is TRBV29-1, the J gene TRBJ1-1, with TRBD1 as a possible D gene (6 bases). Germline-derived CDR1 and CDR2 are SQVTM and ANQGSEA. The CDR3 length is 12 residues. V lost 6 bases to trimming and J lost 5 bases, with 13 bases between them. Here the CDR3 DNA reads TGCAGCGTGGTTGGGGGGCTTACTGAAGCTTTCTTT. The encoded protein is CSVVGGLTEAFF. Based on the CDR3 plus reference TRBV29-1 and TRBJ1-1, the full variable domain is SAVISQKPSRDICQRGTSLTIQCQVDSQVTMMFWYRQQPGQSLTLIATANQGSEATYESGFVIDKFPISRPNLTFSTLTVSNMSPEDSSIYLCSVVGGLTEAFFGQGTRLTVV.